The 18 T cell receptor beta chains reported below all come from one sample, sequenced in a study of CD8 T cells in Susac syndrome. It was with random hexamers that 0.5 to 1 ug RNA was reverse transcribed. TCRdb processed the immunoSEQ multiplex PCR reads anew with MiXCR; each CDR3 protein has one entry. The sample holds about 140,000 distinct CDR3 sequences; 85% to 95% are singletons and the top ten take 0.095% to 0.14%. Specimen: CD4+ T cells from PBMCs. The receptors shown here come from a human donor with multiple sclerosis.

The chain links TRBV3-1 to TRBJ1-2; possible D gene TRBD1, 6 bases. The germline V and J ends were trimmed by 8 bases and 5 bases, with 9 bases remaining between them. The CDR3 is 11 amino acids. The germline V gene encodes CDR1 LGHDT and CDR2 YNNKEL (reference sequence). The CDR3, as DNA: TGTGCCAGCCGAGGGGGATATGGCTACACCTTC. Amino acid sequence: CASRGGYGYTF.

The chain recombines TRBV12-3 or TRBV12-4 with TRBJ1-1; no definite D call. V gave up 5 bases and J gave up 5 bases, with 9 bases separating them. The CDR3 spans 12 residues. This CDR3 is CASSERGTEAFF. CDR3 nucleotide sequence: TGTGCCAGCAGTGAGCGGGGTACTGAAGCTTTCTTT.

The chain has TRBV5-1 and TRBJ2-1; no definite D call. Germline CDR1 reads SGHRS; CDR2 reads YFSETQ. This CDR3 contains 13 residues. V was shortened by 2 bases and J by 5 bases, with 8 bases between the two germline ends. CDR3: CASSLNLDNEQFF. Written as DNA, the CDR3 is TGCGCCAGCAGCTTAAACCTGGACAATGAGCAGTTCTTC. Based on the CDR3 plus reference TRBV5-1 and TRBJ2-1, the full variable domain is KAGVTQTPRYLIKTRGQQVTLSCSPISGHRSVSWYQQTPGQGLQFLFEYFSETQRNKGNFPGRFSGRQFSNSRSEMNVSTLELGDSALYLCASSLNLDNEQFFGPGTRLTVL.

The chain has TRBV6-5 and TRBJ2-7, with a possible D match to TRBD2 (6 bases). The V end was cut by 6 bases, the J end by 6 bases, with 15 bases between. Germline CDR1 is MNHEY and CDR2 is SVGAGI. This CDR3 is built from 13 residues. The CDR3 is CASSRGGRSEQYF. The CDR3 DNA follows: TGTGCCAGCAGCCGGGGAGGTCGCTCCGAGCAGTACTTC.

The gene calls are TRBV12-3 or TRBV12-4 and TRBJ1-5, with D tentatively TRBD1 (5 bases). The ends were cut back, 1 base at V and 7 bases at J, with 11 bases in the middle. The CDR3 totals 14 residues. The CDR3 DNA reads TGTGCCAGCAGTTTAGGCAGGGAAGGGCAGCCCCAGCATTTT. Residues: CASSLGREGQPQHF.

The chain recombines TRBV28 with TRBJ1-2, with D unclear. The V and J ends lost 3 bases and 5 bases respectively, with 16 bases between them. Germline V gene data show CDR1 as MDHEN and CDR2 as SYDVKM. The CDR3 spans 15 residues. CDR3 coding DNA: TGTGCCAGCAGTTTTTCCCGGGCAGAGAGATATGGCTACACCTTC. It is translated as CASSFSRAERYGYTF.

The chain links TRBV20-1 to TRBJ1-5; TRBD1 is a possible D gene (5 bases). This CDR3 has 12 residues. Per germline, CDR1 DFQATT and CDR2 SNEGSKA (reference sequence). Trimming left V 2 bases short and J 9 bases short, with 11 bases between. This CDR3 reads CSARNQGRPQHF. CDR3 DNA sequence: TGCAGTGCTAGAAATCAGGGAAGGCCCCAGCATTTT.

The chain recombines TRBV20-1 with TRBJ2-3, with 9 bases fitting TRBD2. Unmatched junction bases numbered 6, after V lost 3 bases and J lost 2 bases. The CDR3 is 15 residues long. From germline, CDR1 is DFQATT and CDR2 SNEGSKA (reference sequence). The CDR3 nucleotides are TGCAGTGCTAGCACGGGCGGGAGGGCCACAGATACGCAGTATTTT. The encoded protein is CSASTGGRATDTQYF.

This sequence joins TRBV29-1 and TRBJ2-5; D ambiguous. The V and J ends lost 5 bases and 4 bases respectively, with 11 bases between them. The CDR3 covers 12 residues. Germline lookup yields CDR1 SQVTM and CDR2 ANQGSEA. The CDR3 sequence: CSVRLAVETQYF. The CDR3 nucleotides are TGCAGCGTTAGGCTGGCGGTAGAGACCCAGTACTTC.

The V call is TRBV30, the J call TRBJ1-4; the D gene is possibly TRBD1 (5 bases). V was pared by 4 bases and J by 1 base, with 10 bases between. CDR3 size: 14 residues. CDR1 and CDR2 (germline): GTSNPN, SVGIG (reference sequence). CDR3 sequence: CAWNLQETNEKLFF. The CDR3 coding sequence is TGTGCCTGGAATCTACAGGAAACTAATGAAAAACTGTTTTTT.

DNA of the CDR3: TGTGCCAGCATACGTAGCGGGATTTACAATGAGCAGTTCTTC. It yields the protein CASIRSGIYNEQFF. The V gene is TRBV6-2 or TRBV6-3, the J gene TRBJ2-1; 8 nucleotides line up with TRBD2. This CDR3 region has 14 residues. Germline V lookup: CDR1 MNHEY, CDR2 SVGEGT. V shed 7 bases and J 4 bases; nucleotides not matched to a gene: 6.

The chain combines TRBV14 with TRBJ2-5; the match to TRBD2 covers 8 bases. The V gene's germline CDR1 is SGHDN and CDR2 FVKESK. There are 16 residues in the CDR3. V lost 4 bases and J lost 2; bases outside the gene matches: 9. The CDR3 DNA is TGTGCCAGCAGCCCGATTAGCGGGAATGAGCAAGAGACCCAGTACTTC. Translation gives CASSPISGNEQETQYF.

This rearrangement joins TRBV19 to TRBJ1-1, with 9 bases that match TRBD1. CDR1 is LNHDA, CDR2 SQIVND, per germline (reference sequence). This CDR3 comprises 17 residues. After removal of 6 bases from V and 1 base from J, the junction contained 12 bases not matched to a gene. This CDR3 reads CASRPSGQGSRNTEAFF. The CDR3 coding sequence is TGTGCCAGTAGGCCGTCGGGACAGGGCTCTCGGAACACTGAAGCTTTCTTT. Drawing the rest from reference TRBV19 and TRBJ1-1, the complete variable domain is DGGITQSPKYLFRKEGQNVTLSCEQNLNHDAMYWYRQDPGQGLRLIYYSQIVNDFQKGDIAEGYSVSREKKESFPLTVTSAQKNPTAFYLCASRPSGQGSRNTEAFFGQGTRLTVV.

V usage is TRBV20-1 and J usage is TRBJ1-5; 8 bases fit TRBD1. The length of the CDR3 is 13 residues. Trimming took 6 bases from V and 7 from J; bases not matched to a gene: 8. The V gene's germline CDR1 is DFQATT and CDR2 SNEGSKA (reference sequence). The CDR3 is CSAGRQGWQPQHF. The CDR3 DNA reads as TGCAGTGCAGGCCGACAGGGGTGGCAGCCCCAGCATTTT.

The gene calls are TRBV9 and TRBJ2-1; D not resolved. Trimming cost V 1 base and J 7 bases, with 12 bases left between them. Germline values: CDR1 SGDLS, CDR2 YYNGEE. This CDR3 comprises 14 residues. The CDR3 coding sequence is TGTGCCAGCAGCGTACAGTCGTTGGTGAATGAGCAGTTCTTC. Residues: CASSVQSLVNEQFF.

The V gene is TRBV12-3 or TRBV12-4, the J gene TRBJ2-7, with a possible D match to TRBD1 (5 bases). Trimming pared 5 bases from V and 5 bases from J, leaving 16 bases between. This CDR3 contains 14 residues. CDR3 sequence: CASSNTGVPHEQYF. The CDR3 coding sequence is TGTGCCAGCAGTAATACAGGTGTGCCCCACGAGCAGTACTTC.

V is TRBV2 and J is TRBJ1-5; TRBD1 aligns across 8 bases. Germline V gene sequence: CDR1 SNHLY, CDR2 FYNNEI. J was trimmed by 5 bases and V by 4 bases; bases with no gene match: 4. The CDR3 spans 14 residues. Written as DNA, the CDR3 is TGTGCCAGCAGTGCGACAGGGGTCGATCAGCCCCAGCATTTT. This sequence encodes CASSATGVDQPQHF.

The CDR3 is CSAGDNYGYTF. CDR3 sequence (DNA): TGCAGTGCTGGGGACAATTATGGCTACACCTTC. This chain joins TRBV20-1 and TRBJ1-2; D possibly corresponds to TRBD1 (6 bases). V was cut by 5 bases and J by 5 bases, with 9 bases left in between. This CDR3 comprises 11 residues. Looked up from germline, CDR1 is DFQATT and CDR2 is SNEGSKA (reference sequence).